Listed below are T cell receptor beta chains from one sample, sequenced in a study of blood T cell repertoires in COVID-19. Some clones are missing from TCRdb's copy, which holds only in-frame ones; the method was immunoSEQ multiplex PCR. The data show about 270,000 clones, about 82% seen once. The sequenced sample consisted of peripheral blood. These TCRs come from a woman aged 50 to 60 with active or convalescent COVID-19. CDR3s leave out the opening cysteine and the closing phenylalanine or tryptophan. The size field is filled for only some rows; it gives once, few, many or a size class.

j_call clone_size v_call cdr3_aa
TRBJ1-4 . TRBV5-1 ASSLSATNEKLF
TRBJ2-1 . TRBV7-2 ASSPLRRAPNEQF
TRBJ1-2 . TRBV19 ASSIDRDYGYT
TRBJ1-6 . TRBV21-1 ASSLRKRASSPLH
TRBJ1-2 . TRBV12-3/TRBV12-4 ASSLRREVGYT
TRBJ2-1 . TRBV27 ASWSHSGSSDEQF
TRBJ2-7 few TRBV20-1 SVRLGTEQY
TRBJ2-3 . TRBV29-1 SVWGGNTDTQY
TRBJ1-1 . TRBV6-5 ASGLDRGTEAF
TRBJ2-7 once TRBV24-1 ATSVLAGFFEQY
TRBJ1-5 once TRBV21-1 ASSKEQGENQPQH
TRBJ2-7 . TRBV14 ASSQVGREDEQY
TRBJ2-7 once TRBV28 ASRTTNTYEQY
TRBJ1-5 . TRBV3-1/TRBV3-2 ASSPQDQPQH
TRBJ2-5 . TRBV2 ASSDWRDGTQY
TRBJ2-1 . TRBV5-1 ASRGEGLAYNEQF
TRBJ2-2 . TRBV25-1 ASSLAGGTGELF
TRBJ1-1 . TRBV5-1 ASSLYSFNTEAF
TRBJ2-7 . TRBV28 ATRVPGQGLYEQY
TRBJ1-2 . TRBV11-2 ASTPGRANSNYGYT
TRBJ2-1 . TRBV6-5 ASSLLERDYNEQF
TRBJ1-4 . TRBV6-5 ASTSVMDFEKLF
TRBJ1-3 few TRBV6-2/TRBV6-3 ASSYGRVRSSGNTIY
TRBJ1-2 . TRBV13 ASSFKGRATLGYGYT
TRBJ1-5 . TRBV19 ASSMEDRGNQPQH
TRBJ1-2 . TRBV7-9 ASGARAANYGYT
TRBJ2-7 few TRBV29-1 SVSIQGITYEQY
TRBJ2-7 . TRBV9 ASSRTGGASYEQY
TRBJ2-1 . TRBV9 ASSLRLAGGRNEQF
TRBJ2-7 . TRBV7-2 ASSLSVGVATPYEQY
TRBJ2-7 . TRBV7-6 ASSLSYTSDEQY
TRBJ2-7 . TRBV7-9 ASSLATSGRAVQY
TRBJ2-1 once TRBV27 ASSPATRDEQF
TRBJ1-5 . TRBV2 ASSDRLNEGNQPQH
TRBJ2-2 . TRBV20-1 SASLELAGGPPGELF
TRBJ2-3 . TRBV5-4 ASSKGFSSTDTQY
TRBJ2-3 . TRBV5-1 ASSFGQLAGADTQY
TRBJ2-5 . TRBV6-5 ASSYYGTSGQETQY
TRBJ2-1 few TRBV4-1 ASSLSDNYNEQF
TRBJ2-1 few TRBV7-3 ASSWGLGGYNEQF
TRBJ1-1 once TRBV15 ATSRDFQWAF
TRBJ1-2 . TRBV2 ASSDAGTGYGYT
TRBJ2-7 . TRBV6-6 ASNRGVSYEQY
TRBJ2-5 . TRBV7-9 ASSRLAGGPQETQY
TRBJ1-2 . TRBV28 ASSLIQGDWGPMGGYT
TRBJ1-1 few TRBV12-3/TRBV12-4 ASIRTGGTEAF
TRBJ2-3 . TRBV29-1 SVGSSGRNTQY
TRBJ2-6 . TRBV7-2 ASSPGQGAEGGANVLT
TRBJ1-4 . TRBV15 ATSRDSEGEKLF
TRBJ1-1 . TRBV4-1 ASSQNAGRQTEAF
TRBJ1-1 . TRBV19 ASRTGRNTEAF
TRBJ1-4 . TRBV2 ASSGGAPF
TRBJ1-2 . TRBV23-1 ASSQSGGTNYGYT
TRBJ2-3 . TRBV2 ASRRRAGAADTQY
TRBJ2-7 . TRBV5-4 ASSFGGTPSSYEQY
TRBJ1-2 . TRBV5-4 ASSPDRADGYT
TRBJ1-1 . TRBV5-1 ASRIEGAGTEAF
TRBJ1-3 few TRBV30 AWSVGFPLTGMGNTIY